The entry below gives a single T cell receptor beta chain sequence along with its context. This sample is part of a study of blood T cell repertoires in COVID-19. Background on the study: Sample material is recorded as cDNA or gDNA derived from T cells, B-cell-depleted T cells, or PBMCs.

From germline, CDR1 is LNHDA and CDR2 SQIVND (reference sequence). This CDR3 is built from 13 residues. Trimming took 4 bases from V and 4 from J; bases not matched to a gene: 3. The table came from immunoSEQ multiplex PCR; TCRdb's copy has only in-frame clones and leaves some out. The table shows about 670,000 clones, with more than 80% occurring only once. Sequenced sample: peripheral blood. The sequence was obtained from a woman younger than 30 with acute or convalescent COVID-19. The chain uses TRBV19 and TRBJ1-2; the match to TRBD1 covers 7 bases. The CDR3 region is CASSTWDSYGYTF. As DNA, the CDR3 is TGTGCCAGTAGTACTTGGGACAGCTATGGCTACACCTTC.